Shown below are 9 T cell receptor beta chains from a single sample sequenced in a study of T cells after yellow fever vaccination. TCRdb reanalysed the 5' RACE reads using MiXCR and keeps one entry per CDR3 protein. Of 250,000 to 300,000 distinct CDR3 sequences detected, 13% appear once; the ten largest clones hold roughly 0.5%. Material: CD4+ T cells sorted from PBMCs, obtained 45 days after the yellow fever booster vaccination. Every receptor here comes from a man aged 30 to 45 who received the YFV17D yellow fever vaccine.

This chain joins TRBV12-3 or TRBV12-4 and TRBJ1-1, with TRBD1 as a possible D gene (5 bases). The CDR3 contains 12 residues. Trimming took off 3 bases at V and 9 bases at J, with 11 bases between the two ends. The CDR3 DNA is TGTGCCAGCAGTTTTACAGGAAACAAAGCTTTCTTT. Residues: CASSFTGNKAFF.

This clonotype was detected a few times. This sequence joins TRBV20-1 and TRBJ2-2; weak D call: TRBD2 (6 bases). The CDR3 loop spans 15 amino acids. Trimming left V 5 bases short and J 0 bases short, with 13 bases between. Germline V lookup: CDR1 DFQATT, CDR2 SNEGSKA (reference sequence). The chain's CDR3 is CSAWGGTSNTGELFF. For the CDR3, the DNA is TGCAGTGCTTGGGGCGGGACGTCGAACACCGGGGAGCTGTTTTTT.

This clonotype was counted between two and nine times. The CDR3 reads CASKPSAAWNTGELFF. In DNA form, the CDR3 reads TGTGCCAGCAAACCCAGCGCCGCATGGAACACCGGGGAGCTGTTTTTT. The chain combines TRBV7-2 with TRBJ2-2; D ambiguous. V lost 7 bases to trimming and J lost 1 base, with 16 bases between them. The CDR3 is 16 amino acids. CDR1 is SGHTA and CDR2 is FQGNSA in the germline V gene.

CDR3 DNA sequence: TGTGCCAGCAGCTACCGGGTAGCGGGAGGGTCCTTCCCGAGCTCCTACAATGAGCAGTTCTTC. It codes for CASSYRVAGGSFPSSYNEQFF. The chain carries TRBV11-1 and TRBJ2-1; TRBD2 matches at 11 bases. Germline-derived CDR1 and CDR2 are SGHAT and FQDESV (reference sequence). J lost 0 bases, V lost 4 bases, and 17 bases had no gene match. The CDR3 is 21 amino acids.

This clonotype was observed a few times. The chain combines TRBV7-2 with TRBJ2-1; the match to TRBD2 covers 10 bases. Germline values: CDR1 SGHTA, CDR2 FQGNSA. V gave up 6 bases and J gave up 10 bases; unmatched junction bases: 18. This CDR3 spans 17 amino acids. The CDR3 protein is CASRTPWSSGRASEQFF. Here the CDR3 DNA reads TGTGCCAGCAGGACCCCTTGGTCGAGCGGGAGGGCCAGCGAGCAGTTCTTC.

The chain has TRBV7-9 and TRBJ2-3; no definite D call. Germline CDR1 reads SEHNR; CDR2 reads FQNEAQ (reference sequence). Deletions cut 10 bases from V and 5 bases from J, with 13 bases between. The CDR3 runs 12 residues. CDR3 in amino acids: CANRPMGDTQYF. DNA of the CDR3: TGTGCCAACCGCCCTATGGGAGATACGCAGTATTTT.

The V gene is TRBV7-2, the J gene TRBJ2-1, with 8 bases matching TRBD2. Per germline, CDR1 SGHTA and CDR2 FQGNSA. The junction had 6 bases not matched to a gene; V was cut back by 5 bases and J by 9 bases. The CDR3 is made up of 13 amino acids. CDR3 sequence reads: CASSPPAGGEQFF. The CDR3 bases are TGTGCCAGCAGCCCCCCGGCGGGGGGTGAGCAGTTCTTC. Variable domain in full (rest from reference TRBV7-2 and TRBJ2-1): GAGVSQSPSNKVTEKGKDVELRCDPISGHTALYWYRQSLGQGLEFLIYFQGNSAPDKSGLPSDRFSAERTGGSVSTLTIQRTQQEDSAVYLCASSPPAGGEQFFGPGTRLTVL.

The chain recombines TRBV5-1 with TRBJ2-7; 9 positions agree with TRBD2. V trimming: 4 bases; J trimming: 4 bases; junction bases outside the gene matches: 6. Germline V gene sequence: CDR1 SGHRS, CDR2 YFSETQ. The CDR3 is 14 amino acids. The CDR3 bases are TGCGCCAGCAGCGTTAGCGGGAGACGGTACGAGCAGTACTTC. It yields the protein CASSVSGRRYEQYF.

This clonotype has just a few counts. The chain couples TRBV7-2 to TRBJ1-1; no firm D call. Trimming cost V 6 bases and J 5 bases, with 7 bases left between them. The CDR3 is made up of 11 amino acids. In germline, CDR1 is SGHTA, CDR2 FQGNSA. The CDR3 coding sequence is TGTGCCAGCAGTCCGACGACTGAAGCTTTCTTT. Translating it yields CASSPTTEAFF.